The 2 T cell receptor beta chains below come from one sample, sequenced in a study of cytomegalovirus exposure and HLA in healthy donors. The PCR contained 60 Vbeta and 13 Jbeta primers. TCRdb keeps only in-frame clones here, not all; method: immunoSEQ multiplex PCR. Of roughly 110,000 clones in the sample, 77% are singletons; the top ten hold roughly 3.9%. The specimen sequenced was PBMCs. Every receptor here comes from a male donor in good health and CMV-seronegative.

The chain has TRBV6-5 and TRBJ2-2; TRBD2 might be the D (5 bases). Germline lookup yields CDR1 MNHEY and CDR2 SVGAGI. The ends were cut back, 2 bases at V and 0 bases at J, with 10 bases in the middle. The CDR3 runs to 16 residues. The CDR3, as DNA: TGTGCCAGCAGTTACAGGACTGTCGCGAACACCGGGGAGCTGTTTTTT. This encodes CASSYRTVANTGELFF.

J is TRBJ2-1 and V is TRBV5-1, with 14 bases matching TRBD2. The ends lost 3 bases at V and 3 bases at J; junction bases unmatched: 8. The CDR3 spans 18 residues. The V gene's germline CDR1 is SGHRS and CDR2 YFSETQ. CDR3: CASSSGPGLAGDYNEQFF. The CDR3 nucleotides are TGCGCCAGCAGCTCCGGTCCGGGACTAGCGGGAGACTACAATGAGCAGTTCTTC.